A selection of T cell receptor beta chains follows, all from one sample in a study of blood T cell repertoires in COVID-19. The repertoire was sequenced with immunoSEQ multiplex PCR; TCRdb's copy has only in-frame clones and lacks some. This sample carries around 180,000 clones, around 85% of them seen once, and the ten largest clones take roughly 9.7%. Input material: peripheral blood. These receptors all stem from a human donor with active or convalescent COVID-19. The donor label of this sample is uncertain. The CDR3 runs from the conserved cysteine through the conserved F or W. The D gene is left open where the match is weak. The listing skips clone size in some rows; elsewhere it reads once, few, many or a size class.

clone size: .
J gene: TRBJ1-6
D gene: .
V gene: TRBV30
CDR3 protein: CAWSAQGSYNSPLHF
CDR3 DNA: TGTGCCTGGAGCGCGCAGGGTTCCTATAATTCACCCCTCCACTTT

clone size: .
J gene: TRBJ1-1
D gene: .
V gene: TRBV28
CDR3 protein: CASSLLGATEAFF
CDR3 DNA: TGTGCCAGCAGTTTGTTAGGGGCCACTGAAGCTTTCTTT

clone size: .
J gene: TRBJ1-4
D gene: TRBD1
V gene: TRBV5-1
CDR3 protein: CASSVGQPIEKLFF
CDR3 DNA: TGCGCCAGCAGCGTGGGACAGCCGATTGAAAAACTGTTTTTT

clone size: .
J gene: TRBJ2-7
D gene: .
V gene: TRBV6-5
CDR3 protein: CASSKLVYLYEQYF
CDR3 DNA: TGTGCCAGCAGTAAACTAGTTTACCTCTACGAGCAGTACTTC

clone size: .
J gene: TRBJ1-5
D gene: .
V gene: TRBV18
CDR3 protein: CASSPSLSNQPQHF
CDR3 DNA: TGTGCCAGCTCCCCCAGTCTGAGCAATCAGCCCCAGCATTTT

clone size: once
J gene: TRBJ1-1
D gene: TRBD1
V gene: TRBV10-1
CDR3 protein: CASSGGTENTEAFF
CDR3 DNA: TGCGCCAGCAGTGGTGGGACAGAGAACACTGAAGCTTTCTTT

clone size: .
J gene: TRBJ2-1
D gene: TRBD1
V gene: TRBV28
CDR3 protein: CASSVPLGTGMNEQFF
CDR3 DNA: TGTGCCAGCAGTGTCCCTTTGGGGACAGGGATGAATGAGCAGTTCTTC

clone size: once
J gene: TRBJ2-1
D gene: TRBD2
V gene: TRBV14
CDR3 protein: CASSIGLANRWFF
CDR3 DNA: TGTGCCAGCAGCATAGGACTAGCGAACCGTTGGTTCTTC

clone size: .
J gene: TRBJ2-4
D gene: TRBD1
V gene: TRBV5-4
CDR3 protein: CASSSRQGASGAKNIQYF
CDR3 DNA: TGTGCCAGCAGCTCGCGACAGGGGGCGTCTGGCGCCAAAAACATTCAGTACTTC

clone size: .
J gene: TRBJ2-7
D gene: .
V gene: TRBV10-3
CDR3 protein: CAISEPGQPTYEQYF
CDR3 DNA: TGTGCCATCAGTGAGCCCGGACAGCCTACCTACGAGCAGTACTTC

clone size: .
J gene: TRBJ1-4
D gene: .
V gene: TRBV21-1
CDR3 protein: CASRHRVWVANEKLFF
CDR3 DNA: TGTGCCAGCCGACACAGGGTTTGGGTGGCTAATGAAAAACTGTTTTTT

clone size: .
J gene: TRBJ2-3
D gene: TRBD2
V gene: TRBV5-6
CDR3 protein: CASSFGILAGTTDTQYF
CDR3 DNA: TGTGCCAGCAGCTTCGGAATTCTAGCGGGCACCACAGATACGCAGTATTTT

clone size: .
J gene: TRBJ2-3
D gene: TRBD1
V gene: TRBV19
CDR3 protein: CASSTPDRGGTDTQYF
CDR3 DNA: TGTGCCAGTAGTACCCCTGACAGGGGGGGCACAGATACGCAGTATTTT

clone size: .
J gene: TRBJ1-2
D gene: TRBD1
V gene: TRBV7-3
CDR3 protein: CASSLEGAYGYTF
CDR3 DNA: TGTGCCAGCAGCTTAGAGGGGGCTTATGGCTACACCTTC

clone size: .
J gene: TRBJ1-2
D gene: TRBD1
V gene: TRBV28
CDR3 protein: CASSPTIFRTGDYGYTF
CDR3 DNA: TGTGCCAGCAGTCCCACAATTTTCAGGACAGGGGATTATGGCTACACCTTC

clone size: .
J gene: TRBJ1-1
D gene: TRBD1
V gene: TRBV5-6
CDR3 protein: CASSWAGGSNTEAFF
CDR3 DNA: TGTGCCAGCAGCTGGGCAGGGGGCTCGAACACTGAAGCTTTCTTT

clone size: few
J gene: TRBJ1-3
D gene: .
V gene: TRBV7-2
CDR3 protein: CASSLAGAPGNTIYF
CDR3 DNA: TGTGCCAGCAGCTTAGCTGGGGCTCCTGGAAACACCATATATTTT

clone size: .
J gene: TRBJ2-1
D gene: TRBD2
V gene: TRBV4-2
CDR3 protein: CASSLAAGDNEQFF
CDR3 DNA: TGTGCCAGCAGCCTCGCAGCGGGGGACAATGAGCAGTTCTTC

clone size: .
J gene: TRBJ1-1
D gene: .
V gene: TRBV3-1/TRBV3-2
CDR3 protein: CASGGVNTEAFF
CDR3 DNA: TGTGCCAGTGGAGGGGTGAACACTGAAGCTTTCTTT

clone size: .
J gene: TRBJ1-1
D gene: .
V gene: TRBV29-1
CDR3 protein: CSVAEVVAFF
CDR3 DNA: TGCAGCGTTGCTGAGGTTGTGGCTTTCTTT

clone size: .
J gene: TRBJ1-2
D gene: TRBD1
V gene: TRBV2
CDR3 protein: CASRADRGEYYGYTF
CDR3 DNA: TGTGCCAGCAGAGCCGACAGGGGAGAGTACTATGGCTACACCTTC

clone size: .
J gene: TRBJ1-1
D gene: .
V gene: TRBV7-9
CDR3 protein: CASSLGQVNTEAFF
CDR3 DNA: TGTGCCAGCAGCTTAGGACAGGTGAACACTGAAGCTTTCTTT

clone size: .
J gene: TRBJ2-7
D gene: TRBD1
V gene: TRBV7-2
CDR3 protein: CASSPQQGEGEQYF
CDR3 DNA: TGTGCCAGCAGCCCCCAGCAGGGGGAAGGCGAGCAGTACTTC

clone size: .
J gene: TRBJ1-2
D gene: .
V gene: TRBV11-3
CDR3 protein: CASSLNGDYGYTF
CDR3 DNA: TGTGCCAGCAGCTTAAACGGGGACTATGGCTACACCTTC

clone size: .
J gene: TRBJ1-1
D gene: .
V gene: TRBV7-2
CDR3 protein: CASSLGTSLPAGTEAFF
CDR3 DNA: TGTGCCAGCAGCTTGGGGACTTCCCTCCCGGCGGGCACTGAAGCTTTCTTT

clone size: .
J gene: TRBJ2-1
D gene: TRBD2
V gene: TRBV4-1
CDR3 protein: CASSQRRGLAGGPALDNEQFF
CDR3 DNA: TGCGCCAGCAGCCAAAGGCGAGGACTAGCGGGGGGGCCGGCGCTCGACAATGAGCAGTTCTTC

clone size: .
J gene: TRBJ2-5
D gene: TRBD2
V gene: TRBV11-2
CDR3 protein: CASSQRLAGQETQYF
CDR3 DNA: TGTGCCAGCAGCCAAAGACTAGCGGGTCAAGAGACCCAGTACTTC

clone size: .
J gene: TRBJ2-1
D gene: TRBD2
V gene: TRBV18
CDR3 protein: CASSPASGGYNEQFF
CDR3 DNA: TGTGCCAGCTCACCAGCTAGCGGGGGTTACAATGAGCAGTTCTTC

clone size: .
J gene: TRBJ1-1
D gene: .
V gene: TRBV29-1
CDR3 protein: CSVWRGNTEAFF
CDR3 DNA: TGCAGCGTGTGGAGGGGTAACACTGAAGCTTTCTTT

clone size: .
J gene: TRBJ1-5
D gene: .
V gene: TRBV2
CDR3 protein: CASDWGGRSNQPQHF
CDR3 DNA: TGTGCCAGCGACTGGGGGGGGCGAAGCAATCAGCCCCAGCATTTT

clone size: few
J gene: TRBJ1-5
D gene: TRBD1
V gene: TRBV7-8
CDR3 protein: CASRPGQGRGNQPQHF
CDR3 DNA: TGTGCCAGCAGACCAGGACAGGGCCGTGGCAATCAGCCCCAGCATTTT

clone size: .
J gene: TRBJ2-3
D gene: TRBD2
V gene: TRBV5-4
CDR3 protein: CASSIETSGAYTQYF
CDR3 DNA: TGTGCCAGCAGCATCGAGACTAGCGGGGCTTATACGCAGTATTTT

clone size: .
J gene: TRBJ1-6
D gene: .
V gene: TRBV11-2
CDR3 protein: CASRNPGARSPLHF
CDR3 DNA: TGTGCCAGCCGGAACCCAGGGGCTCGCTCACCCCTCCACTTT

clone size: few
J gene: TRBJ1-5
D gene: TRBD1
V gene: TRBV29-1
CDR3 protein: CSVETGANQPQHF
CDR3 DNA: TGCAGCGTGGAGACAGGGGCCAATCAGCCCCAGCATTTT

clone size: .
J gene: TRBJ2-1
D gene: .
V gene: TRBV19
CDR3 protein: CASSIPGVSNNEQFF
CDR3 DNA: TGTGCCAGTAGTATACCGGGAGTTAGTAACAATGAGCAGTTCTTC

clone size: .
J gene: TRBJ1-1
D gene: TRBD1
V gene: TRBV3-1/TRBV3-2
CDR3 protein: CASSQGDRATEAFF
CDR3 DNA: TGTGCCAGCAGCCAAGGGGACAGGGCGACTGAAGCTTTCTTT

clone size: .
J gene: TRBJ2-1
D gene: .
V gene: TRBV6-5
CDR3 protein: CASSTATYNEQFF
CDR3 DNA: TGTGCCAGCAGCACAGCTACCTACAATGAGCAGTTCTTC

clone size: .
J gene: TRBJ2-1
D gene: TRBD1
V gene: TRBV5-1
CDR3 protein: CASSLAGTGGLNEQFF
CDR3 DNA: TGCGCCAGCAGCTTGGCCGGGACAGGGGGCTTGAATGAGCAGTTCTTC